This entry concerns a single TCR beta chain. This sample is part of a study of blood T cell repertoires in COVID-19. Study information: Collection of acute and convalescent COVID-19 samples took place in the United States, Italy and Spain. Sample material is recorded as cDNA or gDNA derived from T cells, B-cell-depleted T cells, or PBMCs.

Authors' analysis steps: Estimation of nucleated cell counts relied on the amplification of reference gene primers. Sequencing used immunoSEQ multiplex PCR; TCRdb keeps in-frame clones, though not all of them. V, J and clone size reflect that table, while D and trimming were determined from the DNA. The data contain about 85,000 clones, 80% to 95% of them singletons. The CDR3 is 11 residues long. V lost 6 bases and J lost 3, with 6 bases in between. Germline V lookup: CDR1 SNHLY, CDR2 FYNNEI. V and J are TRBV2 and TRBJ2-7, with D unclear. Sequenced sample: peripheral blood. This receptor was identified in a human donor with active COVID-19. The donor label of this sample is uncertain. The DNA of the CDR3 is TGTGCCAGCAGGGGCAGCTACGAGCAGTACTTC. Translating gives CASRGSYEQYF.